Below, one T cell receptor (beta chain) is given with its context. What it binds is unknown. This sample is part of a study of cytomegalovirus exposure and HLA in healthy donors. The study, taken as a whole, reports: Some segments of the V type, notably TRBV6-2 and TRBV6-3, were excluded as indistinguishable. Prediction of most subjects' HLA-A and HLA-B alleles by TCR beta sequences was reportedly accurate. Later analysis associated a missense DCLRE1C variant with TCR beta V- and J-gene trimming.

The PCR had 60 Vbeta and 13 Jbeta primers. Profiled with immunoSEQ multiplex PCR; TCRdb holds only in-frame clones, not every one. The sample contains 150,000 to 180,000 clones, 60% to 75% of which appear only once. The CDR3 has 14 residues. Germline-derived CDR1 and CDR2 are ENHRY and SYGVKD. V dropped 3 bases and J dropped 2 bases, with 8 bases sitting between them. J is TRBJ1-5 and V is TRBV10-3, with TRBD1 as a possible D gene (5 bases). This TCR was recovered from a young man in good health and CMV-seronegative. Sequencing input: PBMCs. For the CDR3, the DNA is TGTGCCATCAGTGACAGGGTACGCAATCAGCCCCAGCATTTT. This translates into CAISDRVRNQPQHF.